The 28 T cell receptor beta chains in this list originate from one sample, sequenced in a study of shared clonotypes between healthy human individuals. Assay: immunoSEQ multiplex PCR; the TCRdb copy retains only in-frame clones and omits some. The sample consists of 1.6 million or so clones, 96% of them appearing once. The sequenced sample consisted of naive CD4+ T cells sorted from blood. Subset indicated: CD45RA+ positively selected. These receptor sequences come from a man aged 25 to 40 in good health.

This clone was counted once. V gene TRBV6-1 combines with J gene TRBJ2-3, with 16 bases fitting TRBD2. Looked up from germline, CDR1 is MNHNS and CDR2 is SASEGT. The trim removed 4 bases at V and 2 bases at J, leaving 9 bases unmatched. There are 19 residues in the CDR3. CDR3 region: CASSVGTSGRAAHTDTQYF. The CDR3 DNA sequence: TGTGCCAGCAGTGTGGGGACTAGCGGGAGGGCCGCGCACACAGATACGCAGTATTTT.

The CDR3 DNA follows: TGTGCCAGCAGCCGGGCTTCAGGAAACACCATATATTTT. Translating gives CASSRASGNTIYF. The chain carries TRBV14 and TRBJ1-3; D is unclear. The CDR3 is 13 residues long. Germline CDR1 is SGHDN and CDR2 is FVKESK. V lost 4 bases, J lost 4 bases, and 8 bases lay in between.

This clone was detected once. V and J are TRBV9 and TRBJ2-5; D ambiguous. The CDR3 is made up of 13 amino acids. CDR1 SGDLS and CDR2 YYNGEE come from the germline V gene. V was trimmed by 1 base and J by 5 bases, leaving 9 bases between them. In nucleotides, the CDR3 is TGTGCCAGCAGCGTAAGAATGGCGGAGACCCAGTACTTC. Translated, it gives CASSVRMAETQYF.

The rearrangement joins TRBV14 to TRBJ2-3; D uncertain. V lost 1 base and J lost 1, with 3 bases in between. CDR1 and CDR2 from the germline V gene are SGHDN and FVKESK. CDR3 length: 13 residues. CDR3 region: CASSQVGTDTQYF. The CDR3 DNA reads TGTGCCAGCAGCCAAGTGGGCACAGATACGCAGTATTTT.

This rearrangement joins TRBV5-4 to TRBJ2-3; D gene unclear. The CDR3 runs 13 residues. V gave up 6 bases and J gave up 0 bases, with 8 bases separating them. Germline V gene sequence: CDR1 SGHNT, CDR2 YYREEE (reference sequence). The CDR3 DNA reads TGTGCCAGCAAGGTTCCTAGCACAGATACGCAGTATTTT. Translated: CASKVPSTDTQYF.

The chain carries TRBV4-3 and TRBJ2-3; either TRBD1 or TRBD2 may supply D (5 bases each). CDR3 length equals 14 residues. In germline, CDR1 is LGHNA, CDR2 YSLEER. The V end was cut by 1 base, the J end by 5 bases, with 10 bases between. The CDR3 DNA reads TGCGCCAGCAGCCAAGGGGGGTCCCGAGATACGCAGTATTTT. Its protein product is CASSQGGSRDTQYF.

The chain links TRBV7-6 to TRBJ2-6; unclear D gene. The CDR3 length is 15 residues. Germline V gives CDR1 SGHVS, CDR2 FNYEAQ. Trimming removed 7 bases from V and 0 bases from J, with 10 bases in between. CDR3 residues: CASTRLGSGANVLTF. CDR3 nucleotides: TGTGCCAGCACCCGGCTGGGCTCTGGGGCCAACGTCCTGACTTTC.

The chain employs TRBV5-5 and TRBJ2-1; TRBD2 agrees at 10 bases. In germline, CDR1 is SGHKS, CDR2 YYEKEE (reference sequence). The V gene end was trimmed by 0 bases and the J gene end by 10 bases; junction bases not matched to a gene: 13. The CDR3 sequence is 17 residues long. The CDR3 sequence: CASSLAHSGRTLWEQFF. Here the CDR3 DNA reads TGTGCCAGCAGCTTGGCTCATAGCGGGAGGACTTTGTGGGAGCAGTTCTTC.

The chain uses TRBV2 and TRBJ1-4; D is undetermined. The V end lost 6 bases, the J end lost 2 bases, and 10 bases lay between the germline ends. Germline CDR1 reads SNHLY; CDR2 reads FYNNEI. This CDR3 is 14 amino acids long. The CDR3 reads CASRFEVTNEKLFF. CDR3 in DNA: TGTGCCAGCAGATTTGAGGTTACTAATGAAAAACTGTTTTTT.

V gene TRBV7-2 combines with J gene TRBJ2-7; D is perhaps TRBD1 (5 bases). The CDR3 extends over 14 amino acids. The V and J ends lost 1 base and 6 bases respectively, with 13 bases between them. Germline CDR1 SGHTA, CDR2 FQGNSA. CDR3: CASSLGKGTGEQYF. The CDR3 DNA is TGTGCCAGCAGCTTAGGGAAGGGAACAGGCGAGCAGTACTTC.

V usage is TRBV5-1 and J usage is TRBJ2-1, with D maybe TRBD2 (6 bases). Germline loops: CDR1 SGHRS, CDR2 YFSETQ. The CDR3 loop spans 17 amino acids. The germline V and J ends were trimmed by 5 bases and 0 bases, with 18 bases remaining between them. The chain's CDR3 is CASRSVLAPSSYNEQFF. CDR3 coding DNA: TGCGCCAGCAGATCTGTCCTAGCGCCGAGCTCCTACAATGAGCAGTTCTTC.

This chain links TRBV10-2 with TRBJ2-7, with TRBD1 matching 7 bases. CDR3 size: 14 residues. Germline trimming cut 11 bases from V and 3 bases from J; bases unmatched to any gene: 13. Germline V CDR1 and CDR2: WSHSY, SAAADI. The CDR3 region has the DNA TGCGCCGCCTTCCCCGACAGGGAGTTCTACGAGCAGTACTTC. Protein product: CAAFPDREFYEQYF.

The J gene is TRBJ2-3, the V gene TRBV7-9; 8 bases are a match to TRBD2. CDR3 length: 17 residues. The germline V gene encodes CDR1 SEHNR and CDR2 FQNEAQ (reference sequence). Trimming took 0 bases from V and 1 from J; bases not matched to a gene: 6. CDR3 sequence (DNA): TGTGCCAGCAGCTTAGCTGGCCTAGCGGGTCGCACAGATACGCAGTATTTT. The encoded protein is CASSLAGLAGRTDTQYF.

This chain joins TRBV9 and TRBJ1-1; possibly TRBD1 for D (5 bases). The CDR3 totals 14 residues. Per germline, CDR1 SGDLS and CDR2 YYNGEE. V lost 0 bases and J 4 bases, leaving 10 bases between the germline ends. The CDR3 loop is CASSVGGWSTEAFF. The CDR3, as DNA: TGTGCCAGCAGCGTAGGGGGCTGGAGCACTGAAGCTTTCTTT.

The gene calls are TRBV5-6 and TRBJ2-5; D call uncertain. CDR1 and CDR2 (germline): SGHDT, YYEEEE. This CDR3 region has 12 residues. V lost 1 base to trimming and J lost 7 bases, with 8 bases between them. The CDR3 region is CASSLLWGTQYF. Written as DNA, the CDR3 is TGTGCCAGCAGCTTGTTATGGGGGACCCAGTACTTC. Complete variable domain (other parts from reference TRBV5-6 and TRBJ2-5): DAGVTQSPTHLIKTRGQQVTLRCSPKSGHDTVSWYQQALGQGPQFIFQYYEEEERQRGNFPDRFSGHQFPNYSSELNVNALLLGDSALYLCASSLLWGTQYFGPGTRLLVL.

This chain connects TRBV28 to TRBJ2-3; TRBD2 matches 8 bases. Germline CDR1 reads MDHEN; CDR2 reads SYDVKM. V lost 8 bases and J lost 8; bases outside the gene matches: 15. The CDR3 covers 15 residues. CDR3 loop: CASGSSGGGLGTQYF. CDR3 in DNA: TGTGCCAGCGGATCCTCCGGGGGGGGTTTAGGTACGCAGTATTTT.

This sequence joins TRBV6-5 and TRBJ2-5, with D possibly being TRBD1 (6 bases). In germline, CDR1 is MNHEY, CDR2 SVGAGI. This CDR3 contains 14 residues. V shed 5 bases and J shed 0 bases, with 10 bases lying between them. The CDR3 loop is CASSKQGNQETQYF. In DNA, the CDR3 is TGTGCCAGCAGTAAACAGGGAAACCAAGAGACCCAGTACTTC.

As to this clone: An end of the junction differs from the germline gene, which may be a read error. The V call is TRBV19, the J call TRBJ2-5; D is perhaps TRBD1 (5 bases). CDR1 LNHDA and CDR2 SQIVND come from the germline V gene (reference sequence). CDR3 length: 14 residues. CDR3 DNA: TGTGCCAGTAGTATAGGAGACGGACAAGGGACCCAGTACTTC. Translated: CASSIGDGQGTQYF.

V usage is TRBV5-4 and J usage is TRBJ2-2; TRBD2 agrees at 14 bases. Germline assignment: CDR1 SGHNT and CDR2 YYREEE (reference sequence). This CDR3 has 17 residues. The V segment lost 4 bases and the J segment 4 bases; nucleotides outside the gene matches: 6. The DNA of the CDR3 is TGTGCCAGCAGCACACCCGGGACTAGCGGGAGCACCGGGGAGCTGTTTTTT. Protein sequence: CASSTPGTSGSTGELFF.

This clone appeared once. This chain uses TRBV14 with TRBJ2-6; no reliable D call. Germline CDR1 SGHDN, CDR2 FVKESK. The V and J ends lost 1 base and 4 bases respectively, with 14 bases between them. CDR3 length: 17 residues. The CDR3 coding sequence is TGTGCCAGCAGCCAAGTCTTCCCGGGTACCGGGGCCAACGTCCTGACTTTC. Protein: CASSQVFPGTGANVLTF. Complete variable domain (other parts from reference TRBV14 and TRBJ2-6): EAGVTQFPSHSVIEKGQTVTLRCDPISGHDNLYWYRRVMGKEIKFLLHFVKESKQDESGMPNNRFLAERTGGTYSTLKVQPAELEDSGVYFCASSQVFPGTGANVLTFGAGSRLTVL.

The chain uses TRBV30 and TRBJ2-1, with 12 positions matching TRBD2. This CDR3 is 17 amino acids long. Germline V gene sequence: CDR1 GTSNPN, CDR2 SVGIG (reference sequence). The J segment lost 4 bases and the V segment lost 3 bases, leaving 10 bases of the junction unmatched. The DNA for the CDR3 is TGTGCCTGGAGGCTGACTAGCGGGAGTGAGGATTACAATGAGCAGTTCTTC. It yields the protein CAWRLTSGSEDYNEQFF.

The chain joins TRBV15 to TRBJ2-7; D ambiguous. The germline CDR1 and CDR2 sequences are LNHNV and YYDKDF (reference sequence). CDR3 length equals 15 residues. Deletions cut 0 bases from V and 0 bases from J, with 9 bases between. This CDR3 reads CATSRDRYGSYEQYF. The CDR3 bases are TGTGCCACCAGCAGAGATAGGTATGGCTCCTACGAGCAGTACTTC.

This chain links TRBV6-6 with TRBJ2-7, with a possible D match to TRBD2 (6 bases). Trimming shortened V by 0 bases and J by 0 bases, and 12 bases separated the two germline ends. The CDR3 extends over 16 amino acids. CDR1 MNHNY and CDR2 SVGAGI come from the germline V gene (reference sequence). For the CDR3, the DNA is TGTGCCAGCAGTTACTCGCTGGCGGGAACCTCCTACGAGCAGTACTTC. Translating gives CASSYSLAGTSYEQYF.

This rearrangement joins TRBV28 to TRBJ1-5; tentatively, D is TRBD1 (6 bases). Germline CDR1 is MDHEN and CDR2 is SYDVKM. This CDR3 region has 15 residues. The ends were cut back, 7 bases at V and 6 bases at J, with 19 bases in the middle. For the CDR3, the DNA is TGTGCCAGCACCTTACCGGGGGGCTCGGGTCAGCCCCAGCATTTT. This encodes CASTLPGGSGQPQHF.

V gene TRBV27 combines with J gene TRBJ2-3; D is perhaps TRBD1 or TRBD2 (5 bases each). The CDR3 sequence is 14 residues long. The V end was cut by 5 bases, the J end by 0 bases, with 9 bases between. Germline values: CDR1 MNHEY, CDR2 SMNVEV (reference sequence). Here the CDR3 reads CASSVRDSTDTQYF. CDR3 bases: TGTGCCAGCAGTGTCCGGGACAGCACAGATACGCAGTATTTT.

The rearrangement uses TRBV15 and TRBJ2-3, with 8 bases aligning to TRBD2. Germline trimming cut 1 base from V and 2 bases from J; bases unmatched to any gene: 5. Germline CDR1 reads LNHNV; CDR2 reads YYDKDF (reference sequence). This CDR3 is built from 16 residues. CDR3 nucleotide sequence: TGTGCCACCAGCAGAGGAGGCGGGGGGTTCACAGATACGCAGTATTTT. Encoded protein: CATSRGGGGFTDTQYF.

The CDR3 spells CASSQGLNQETQYF. In DNA, the CDR3 is TGTGCCAGCAGTCAGGGACTCAACCAAGAGACCCAGTACTTC. The chain recombines TRBV6-5 with TRBJ2-5; D is possibly TRBD2 (6 bases). From germline, CDR1 is MNHEY and CDR2 SVGAGI. The CDR3 sequence is 14 residues long. Trimming shortened V by 5 bases and J by 0 bases, and 10 bases separated the two germline ends.

The chain couples TRBV7-9 to TRBJ2-3; TRBD2 agrees at 12 bases. The CDR3 loop spans 19 amino acids. Germline V gives CDR1 SEHNR, CDR2 FQNEAQ (reference sequence). V dropped 2 bases and J dropped 3; count of bases not matched to a gene: 12. The DNA for the CDR3 is TGTGCCAGCAGCTTACCACGACTAGCGGGAGTAGGTTTGACAGATACGCAGTATTTT. Translation: CASSLPRLAGVGLTDTQYF.